This TCR beta chain was retrieved from a study of blood T cell repertoires in COVID-19. About the research overall: Sites across the United States, Italy and Spain contributed samples from acute and convalescent COVID-19. PBMCs, B-cell-depleted T cells, or T cells were the source of the cDNA or gDNA that made up the material.

CDR1 and CDR2 from the germline V gene are SGHTA and FQGTGA. Trimming at V came to 5 bases and at J to 4 bases, leaving 8 bases not matched to a gene. The CDR3 is 15 amino acids. This table comes from immunoSEQ multiplex PCR, and its TCRdb copy is limited to in-frame clones, with some not included. Of 150,000 to 200,000 clones detected, about 82% appear once; the ten largest clones hold about 8.8%. While infection was still active, Seattle patients were enrolled and then followed longitudinally. Sequencing input: peripheral blood. The receptor comes from an elderly woman with COVID-19, enrolled during active disease. This chain joins TRBV7-3 and TRBJ2-5; 9 bases line up with TRBD2. CDR3 DNA: TGTGCCAGCAGCCAAACTAGCGGGTCGGGAGAGACCCAGTACTTC. The encoded protein is CASSQTSGSGETQYF.